This TCR beta chain is from a study of CD8 T cells in Susac syndrome. Study-wide findings and caveats: About 5 Susac-specific public clones appeared in CD8+ TEMRA repertoires, and around 16 in total CD8+ repertoires.

In regard to this clonotype: What it binds is not known.

cDNA came from about 0.51 to 1 ug RNA primed by random hexamers. TCRdb passed the immunoSEQ multiplex PCR reads through MiXCR, listing each CDR3 protein once. The data show about 130,000 distinct CDR3 sequences, approximately 96% seen once. The V and J ends lost 0 bases and 3 bases respectively, with 12 bases between them. The CDR3 runs 17 residues. In germline, CDR1 is MRHNA, CDR2 SNTAGT. V usage is TRBV6-4 and J usage is TRBJ2-6; TRBD2 is a possible D gene (6 bases). This TCR was recovered from a human donor with Susac syndrome. Sample: CD8+ T cells from PBMCs. CDR3 protein: CASSDSGGSGGANVLTF. DNA of the CDR3: TGTGCCAGCAGTGACTCCGGGGGTAGTGGTGGGGCCAACGTCCTGACTTTC.